This T cell receptor beta chain was retrieved from a study of T cell responses to AZD1222 COVID-19 vaccine. Study as a whole: Analysis merged second doses at about 4 or about 12 weeks.

CDR3 length: 14 amino acids. V was trimmed by 3 bases and J by 6 bases, leaving 11 bases between them. CDR1 is KGHDR and CDR2 is SFDVKD in the germline V gene. Study-wide results and limits: Donor demographics were predominantly white British with a female majority; clonal diversity may be underestimated. The CD4 TCRs associated with vaccination extended across spike and predominated at 160-218 and 743-854.

Method: immunoSEQ multiplex PCR; TCRdb's copy keeps in-frame clones and lacks some. This table has more than 140,000 clones, 70% to 90% appearing once. The count of this clone is one. The antigen is unknown. The sequences come from peripheral blood, collected on day 0 of AZD1222 vaccination. The source is an adult in good health. The chain is built from TRBV24-1 and TRBJ2-1; D unclear. The CDR3 is CATSDPLHGNEQFF. The DNA for the CDR3 is TGTGCCACCAGTGATCCCCTCCACGGCAATGAGCAGTTCTTC.